Below, 28 T cell receptor beta chains from the same sample are listed, as sequenced in a study of blood T cell repertoires in COVID-19. Generated by immunoSEQ multiplex PCR, the TCRdb table keeps only in-frame clones and is missing some. The data contain roughly 89,000 clones, less than 85% of them seen just once; the ten biggest clones take up 10%. Sequencing was carried out using peripheral blood. These receptors all stem from a woman in her 70s with acute or convalescent COVID-19.

The chain carries TRBV23-1 and TRBJ1-5, with D possibly TRBD1 on 6 matching bases. TRBV23-1 is reported as an ORF; its role is uncertain. V was trimmed by 1 base and J by 2 bases, leaving 36 bases between them. The CDR3 is 24 amino acids. This chain's CDR3 is CASSQLIQRATAVCTGGCNQPQHF. The CDR3, as DNA: TGCGCCAGCAGTCAATTGATACAGCGGGCAACGGCGGTATGTACGGGGGGCTGCAATCAGCCCCAGCATTTT.

V is TRBV7-3 and J is TRBJ2-2, with D possibly matching TRBD2 (6 bases). The CDR3 totals 16 residues. V was trimmed by 5 bases and J by 0 bases, leaving 13 bases between them. Per germline, CDR1 SGHTA and CDR2 FQGTGA. The CDR3 DNA sequence: TGTGCCAGCAGCCCGCCCGGCGGGACGAACACCGGGGAGCTGTTTTTT. Amino acid sequence: CASSPPGGTNTGELFF.

V is TRBV6-1 and J is TRBJ1-5; no firm D call. V was shortened by 2 bases and J by 7 bases, with 12 bases between the two germline ends. Looked up from germline, CDR1 is MNHNS and CDR2 is SASEGT. The length of the CDR3 is 14 residues. The CDR3 spells CASSEFSGFQPQHF. CDR3 sequence (DNA): TGTGCCAGCAGTGAATTTAGCGGGTTCCAGCCCCAGCATTTT.

The chain carries TRBV19 and TRBJ2-7; TRBD2 matches at 13 bases. Germline values: CDR1 LNHDA, CDR2 SQIVND (reference sequence). J was trimmed by 5 bases and V by 5 bases; bases with no gene match: 9. CDR3 length: 16 residues. The CDR3, as DNA: TGTGCCAGTAGTTCGACTAGCGGGAGGACCCTGGACGAGCAGTACTTC. It codes for CASSSTSGRTLDEQYF.

V is TRBV30 and J is TRBJ2-7; TRBD2 aligns across 10 bases. The ends lost 3 bases at V and 3 bases at J; junction bases unmatched: 8. The V gene's germline CDR1 is GTSNPN and CDR2 SVGIG (reference sequence). This CDR3 comprises 15 residues. CDR3 DNA: TGTGCCTGGAGCGCCCCAACTAGCGGGGTCTACGAGCAGTACTTC. This translates into CAWSAPTSGVYEQYF. Complete variable domain (other parts from reference TRBV30 and TRBJ2-7): SQTIHQWPATLVQPVGSPLSLECTVEGTSNPNLYWYRQAAGRGLQLLFYSVGIGQISSEVPQNLSASRPQDRQFILSSKKLLLSDSGFYLCAWSAPTSGVYEQYFGPGTRLTVT.

The chain couples TRBV3-1 (or the pseudogene TRBV3-2) to TRBJ2-5; D is uncertain. The V gene lost 1 base and the J gene lost 6 bases, with 15 bases spanning the gap. Germline CDR1 reads LGHDT; CDR2 reads YNNKEL (reference sequence). The CDR3 runs to 15 residues. CDR3: CASSQGLIEDQTQYF. In DNA form, the CDR3 reads TGTGCCAGCAGCCAAGGGTTAATAGAAGATCAGACCCAGTACTTC.

The chain uses TRBV6-1 and TRBJ2-3, with TRBD1 as a possible D gene (6 bases). Per germline, CDR1 MNHNS and CDR2 SASEGT. Trimming cost V 1 base and J 2 bases, with 7 bases left between them. This CDR3 spans 14 amino acids. The CDR3 DNA sequence: TGTGCCAGCAGTGAAGGACAGGCCACAGATACGCAGTATTTT. Protein product: CASSEGQATDTQYF.

DNA for the CDR3: TGTGCCAGCAGTCCCAGGGGGCGACGGGAGAATGAGCAGTTCTTC. This translates into CASSPRGRRENEQFF. V is TRBV5-4 and J is TRBJ2-1, with 8 bases that match TRBD1. The CDR3 loop spans 15 amino acids. Germline V gene data show CDR1 as SGHNT and CDR2 as YYREEE (reference sequence). The V and J ends lost 5 bases and 7 bases, in that order; junction bases with no gene match: 11.

The rearrangement joins TRBV9 to TRBJ2-5; 9 bases match TRBD2. The CDR3 runs 16 residues. Germline loops: CDR1 SGDLS, CDR2 YYNGEE. After removal of 3 bases from V and 5 bases from J, the junction contained 11 bases not matched to a gene. The CDR3 sequence: CASSGALAGGAETQYF. DNA of the CDR3: TGTGCCAGCAGCGGCGCACTAGCGGGCGGGGCGGAGACCCAGTACTTC. The complete variable domain, with remaining parts taken from reference TRBV9 and TRBJ2-5, reads DSGVTQTPKHLITATGQRVTLRCSPRSGDLSVYWYQQSLDQGLQFLIQYYNGEERAKGNILERFSAQQFPDLHSELNLSSLELGDSALYFCASSGALAGGAETQYFGPGTRLLVL.

V and J are TRBV5-1 and TRBJ2-5; D remains unclear. V lost 2 bases to trimming and J lost 4 bases, with 9 bases between them. CDR1 is SGHRS, CDR2 YFSETQ, per germline. There are 13 residues in the CDR3. The CDR3 loop reads CASSLGQRETQYF. CDR3 in DNA: TGCGCCAGCAGCTTAGGCCAGCGAGAGACCCAGTACTTC.

V is TRBV7-9 and J is TRBJ2-1; 12 bases are a match to TRBD2. After removal of 5 bases from V and 5 bases from J, the junction contained 4 bases not matched to a gene. The CDR3 runs 15 residues. Germline CDR1 SEHNR, CDR2 FQNEAQ (reference sequence). The CDR3 bases are TGTGCCAGCAGCCCTAGACTAGCGGGGGACAATGAGCAGTTCTTC. It translates to CASSPRLAGDNEQFF.

The chain employs TRBV10-3 and TRBJ2-7; TRBD2 is a possible D gene (6 bases). The CDR3 spans 14 residues. CDR1 and CDR2 (germline): ENHRY, SYGVKD. Deletions cut 6 bases from V and 7 bases from J, with 19 bases between. Here the CDR3 DNA reads TGTGCCATCAGCCCCGGAGGGAGTGGTAAGGAGCAGTACTTC. This encodes CAISPGGSGKEQYF.

The V gene is TRBV19, the J gene TRBJ1-5; weak D call: TRBD1 (5 bases). Germline assignment: CDR1 LNHDA and CDR2 SQIVND (reference sequence). Trimming removed 3 bases at V and 13 bases at J, with 13 bases between. The CDR3 extends over 12 amino acids. The CDR3 sequence is CASSISTGRQHF. The CDR3 nucleotides read TGTGCCAGTAGTATTTCCACAGGACGTCAGCATTTT.

CDR3 region: CASSQGAGHTEQFF. In nucleotides, the CDR3 is TGTGCCAGCAGCCAAGGGGCGGGGCATACCGAGCAGTTCTTC. This chain connects TRBV3-1 (or the pseudogene TRBV3-2) to TRBJ2-1; D is perhaps TRBD2 (6 bases). There are 14 residues in the CDR3. Trimming cost V 1 base and J 10 bases, with 14 bases left between them. Germline CDR1 is LGHDT and CDR2 is YNNKEL (reference sequence).

V gene TRBV28 combines with J gene TRBJ1-6; weak D call: TRBD1 (6 bases). Per the germline V gene, CDR1 is MDHEN and CDR2 is SYDVKM. This CDR3 is built from 16 residues. Trimming shortened V by 2 bases and J by 7 bases, and 15 bases separated the two germline ends. The CDR3 DNA sequence: TGTGCCAGCAGTTTAGGGGCTGGGGGCGGGAATTCACCCCTCCACTTT. Translated: CASSLGAGGGNSPLHF.

This chain uses TRBV5-1 with TRBJ2-1, with TRBD2 matching 15 bases. Germline-derived CDR1 and CDR2 are SGHRS and YFSETQ. The trim removed 7 bases at V and 7 bases at J, leaving 12 bases unmatched. This CDR3 region has 17 residues. This chain's CDR3 is CASAPGLAGGWLNEQFF. The CDR3 nucleotides are TGCGCCAGCGCACCGGGACTAGCGGGGGGATGGCTAAATGAGCAGTTCTTC.

The chain is built from TRBV7-2 and TRBJ2-7; TRBD2 aligns across 9 bases. Losses at the gene ends were 0 bases for V and 3 bases for J; bases not matched to a gene: 6. Germline V gene sequence: CDR1 SGHTA, CDR2 FQGNSA. This CDR3 has 16 amino acids. CDR3 coding DNA: TGTGCCAGCAGCTTAGCGCCTAGCGGGGTCCACTACGAGCAGTACTTC. It codes for CASSLAPSGVHYEQYF.

In DNA form, the CDR3 reads TGTGCCAGCAGTGCACAGGGGTCCTATGGCTACACCTTC. Its translation: CASSAQGSYGYTF. This chain links TRBV2 with TRBJ1-2; TRBD1 agrees at 7 bases. Germline V gene data show CDR1 as SNHLY and CDR2 as FYNNEI. V lost 4 bases and J lost 4; bases outside the gene matches: 3. The CDR3 has 13 residues.

The CDR3 loop reads CASSILSGTPQETQYF. The CDR3 DNA reads as TGTGCCAGTAGTATACTATCCGGGACACCTCAAGAGACCCAGTACTTC. The V gene is TRBV19, the J gene TRBJ2-5, with D perhaps TRBD1 (6 bases). This CDR3 is built from 16 residues. The germline V gene encodes CDR1 LNHDA and CDR2 SQIVND (reference sequence). V lost 2 bases and J lost 2, with 15 bases in between.

The rearrangement links TRBV7-9 to TRBJ1-2; D unclear. The CDR3 has 12 amino acids. Germline CDR1 and CDR2: SEHNR and FQNEAQ (reference sequence). Trimming shortened V by 5 bases and J by 5 bases, and 9 bases separated the two germline ends. For the CDR3, the DNA is TGTGCCAGCAGCCCCGAGAGTTATGGCTACACCTTC. This encodes CASSPESYGYTF. Based on the CDR3 plus reference TRBV7-9 and TRBJ1-2, the full variable domain is DTGVSQNPRHKITKRGQNVTFRCDPISEHNRLYWYRQTLGQGPEFLTYFQNEAQLEKSRLLSDRFSAERPKGSFSTLEIQRTEQGDSAMYLCASSPESYGYTFGSGTRLTVV.

The chain recombines TRBV10-3 with TRBJ1-2, with D tentatively TRBD1 (5 bases). Trimming shortened V by 0 bases and J by 0 bases, and 20 bases separated the two germline ends. CDR3 length: 19 amino acids. Per the germline V gene, CDR1 is ENHRY and CDR2 is SYGVKD. The CDR3 DNA is TGTGCCATCAGTGAGTCGAAACAGGCCCCTCTCTTCACTAACTATGGCTACACCTTC. The encoded protein is CAISESKQAPLFTNYGYTF.

This chain uses TRBV7-2 with TRBJ2-3; D not resolved. Trimming left V 3 bases short and J 1 base short, with 5 bases between. There are 13 residues in the CDR3. Germline V gene lookup returns CDR1 SGHTA and CDR2 FQGNSA. The CDR3 region is CASSFLGTDTQYF. Here the CDR3 DNA reads TGTGCCAGCAGCTTTTTAGGCACAGATACGCAGTATTTT.

This chain links TRBV18 with TRBJ1-3, with D hard to call. Germline CDR1 reads KGHSH; CDR2 reads LQKENI. This CDR3 has 13 residues. V shed 3 bases and J shed 3 bases, with 6 bases lying between them. This CDR3 reads CASSPASGNTIYF. The CDR3, as DNA: TGTGCCAGCTCACCGGCAAGTGGAAACACCATATATTTT.

The chain links TRBV13 to TRBJ2-1; 12 bases match TRBD2. Trimming cost V 4 bases and J 9 bases; bases outside gene matches: 10. This CDR3 contains 16 residues. Germline V CDR1 and CDR2: PRHDT, FYEKMQ (reference sequence). CDR3: CASSSGLAGGPGEQFF. The DNA of the CDR3 is TGTGCCAGCAGCTCCGGCCTAGCGGGAGGGCCGGGTGAGCAGTTCTTC.

The chain joins TRBV5-1 to TRBJ2-3; D gene uncertain. Trimming shortened V by 2 bases and J by 6 bases, and 4 bases separated the two germline ends. Germline loops: CDR1 SGHRS, CDR2 YFSETQ. The length of the CDR3 is 11 residues. The CDR3 is CASSFEDTQYF. The CDR3 DNA reads TGCGCCAGCAGCTTTGAGGATACGCAGTATTTT. Looking up the rest from reference TRBV5-1 and TRBJ2-3 gives the full variable domain: KAGVTQTPRYLIKTRGQQVTLSCSPISGHRSVSWYQQTPGQGLQFLFEYFSETQRNKGNFPGRFSGRQFSNSRSEMNVSTLELGDSALYLCASSFEDTQYFGPGTRLTVL.

Here the CDR3 reads CASRVGTSGNEQYF. Here the CDR3 DNA reads TGTGCCAGCAGGGTCGGTACTAGCGGGAACGAGCAGTACTTC. The rearrangement links TRBV2 to TRBJ2-7, with 10 bases matching TRBD2. Trimming took 6 bases from V and 5 from J; bases not matched to a gene: 7. The germline CDR1 and CDR2 sequences are SNHLY and FYNNEI. CDR3 size: 14 residues.

Comment on this clone: The sample has other DNA sequences that encode this CDR3 too. The chain carries TRBV4-2 and TRBJ2-3; the D gene is possibly TRBD2 (6 bases). V shed 1 base and J shed 3 bases, with 11 bases lying between them. This CDR3 has 15 residues. Germline CDR1 reads LGHNA; CDR2 reads YNFKEQ. CDR3 nucleotide sequence: TGTGCCAGCAGCCAAGGGACGGGAGTTACAGATACGCAGTATTTT. Translating it yields CASSQGTGVTDTQYF.

This clone was seen once. The chain combines TRBV15 with TRBJ2-2; a weak D match, TRBD1 (5 bases). The CDR3 runs to 16 residues. With 8 bases removed from V and 10 bases from J, the gap between germline ends came to 26 bases. Germline values: CDR1 LNHNV, CDR2 YYDKDF (reference sequence). The CDR3 protein is CATLPRGSEWVLELFF. CDR3 DNA: TGTGCCACCCTCCCTAGGGGTTCAGAATGGGTGTTGGAGCTGTTTTTT. The full variable domain, completed using reference TRBV15 and TRBJ2-2, is DAMVIQNPRYQVTQFGKPVTLSCSQTLNHNVMYWYQQKSSQAPKLLFHYYDKDFNNEADTPDNFQSRRPNTSFCFLDIRSPGLGDTAMYLCATLPRGSEWVLELFFGEGSRLTVL.